This TCR beta chain derives from a study of shared clonotypes between healthy human individuals. Across the study: Researchers drew samples from a couple of women and a few men aged 18 to 49.

TCRdb's table, derived via immunoSEQ multiplex PCR, lists solely in-frame clones and lacks some. The sample holds some 2,100,000 clones, around 95% seen once. Broader study findings: Among four donors, 4.5% to 5.5% of naive CD4 clonotypes were found in common. Compared with memory subsets, naive subsets generally had larger estimated richness.

Concerning this clone: Its target is unknown.

Per germline, CDR1 SGHRS and CDR2 YFSETQ. The CDR3 sequence is 15 residues long. Deletions cut 0 bases from V and 9 bases from J, with 13 bases between. The sequence derives from a young man in good health. This chain connects TRBV5-1 to TRBJ1-6; D uncertain. Input material: naive CD4+ T cells sorted from blood. Subset reported: CD45RA+ positively selected. The DNA for the CDR3 is TGCGCCAGCAGCTTGGTAACAACACAAGGTTCACCCCTCCACTTT. This sequence encodes CASSLVTTQGSPLHF.